This T cell receptor (beta chain) appears in the sequencing data of a study of blood T cell repertoires in COVID-19. This clone was recorded only once. Method: immunoSEQ multiplex PCR; TCRdb's copy keeps in-frame clones and lacks some. The sample consists of approximately 150,000 clones, 85% of them appearing once. Sequencing was performed on peripheral blood. The TCR was taken from a man between 35 and 55 years old with acute or convalescent COVID-19.

Written as DNA, the CDR3 is TGCGCCAGCAGAGAGGACACGACGAACACTGAAGCTTTCTTT. Protein product: CASREDTTNTEAFF. This chain joins TRBV5-1 and TRBJ1-1, with D perhaps TRBD1 (5 bases). Trimming removed 5 bases from V and 1 base from J, with 12 bases in between. Per the germline V gene, CDR1 is SGHRS and CDR2 is YFSETQ. The CDR3 is 14 amino acids.